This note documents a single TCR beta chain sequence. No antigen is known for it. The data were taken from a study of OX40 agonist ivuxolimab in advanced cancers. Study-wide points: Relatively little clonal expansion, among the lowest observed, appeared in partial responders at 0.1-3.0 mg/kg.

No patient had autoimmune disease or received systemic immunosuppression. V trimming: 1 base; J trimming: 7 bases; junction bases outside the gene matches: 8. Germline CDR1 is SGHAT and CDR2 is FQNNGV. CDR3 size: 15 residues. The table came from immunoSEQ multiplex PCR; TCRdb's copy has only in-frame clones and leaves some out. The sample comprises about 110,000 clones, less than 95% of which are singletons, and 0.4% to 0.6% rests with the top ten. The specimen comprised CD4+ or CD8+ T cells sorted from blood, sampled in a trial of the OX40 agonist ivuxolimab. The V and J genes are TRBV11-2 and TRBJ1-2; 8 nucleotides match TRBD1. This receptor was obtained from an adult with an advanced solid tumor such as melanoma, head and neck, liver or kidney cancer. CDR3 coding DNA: TGTGCCAGCAGCTTAGTACGGACAGGGAAAAGTGGCTACACCTTC. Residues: CASSLVRTGKSGYTF.